This T cell receptor (beta chain) was profiled in a study of OX40 agonist ivuxolimab in advanced cancers. Measured with immunoSEQ multiplex PCR; TCRdb has only the in-frame clones, and not every one. The sample has 55,000 to 70,000 clones; around 83% are singletons. The source of this sequence is an adult with an advanced solid tumor such as melanoma, head and neck, liver or kidney cancer. The sample here was CD4+ or CD8+ T cells sorted from blood, taken in a trial of the OX40 agonist ivuxolimab.

The CDR3 DNA reads TGTGCCAGCAGCCTACGAACCAGGAACTATGGCTACACCTTC. Translated, it gives CASSLRTRNYGYTF. The chain recombines TRBV5-6 with TRBJ1-2; D is undetermined. The V and J ends lost 4 bases and 2 bases respectively, with 12 bases between them. The CDR3 consists of 14 residues. Germline CDR1 SGHDT, CDR2 YYEEEE.